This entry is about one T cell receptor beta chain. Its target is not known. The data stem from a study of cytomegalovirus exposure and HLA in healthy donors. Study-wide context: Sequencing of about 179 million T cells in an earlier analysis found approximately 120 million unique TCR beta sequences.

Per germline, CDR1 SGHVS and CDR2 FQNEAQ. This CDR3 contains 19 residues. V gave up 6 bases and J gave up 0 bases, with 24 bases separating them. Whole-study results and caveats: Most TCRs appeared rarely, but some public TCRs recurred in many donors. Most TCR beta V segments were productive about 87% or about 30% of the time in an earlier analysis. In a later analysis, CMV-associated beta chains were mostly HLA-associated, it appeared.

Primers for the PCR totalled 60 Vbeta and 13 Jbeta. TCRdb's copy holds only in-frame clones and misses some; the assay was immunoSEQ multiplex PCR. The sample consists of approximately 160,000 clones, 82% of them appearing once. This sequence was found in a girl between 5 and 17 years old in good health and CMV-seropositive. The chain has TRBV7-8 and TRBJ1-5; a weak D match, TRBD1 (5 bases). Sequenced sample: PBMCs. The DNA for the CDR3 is TGTGCCAGCAGATTCCTGGTTGGGGCTCAAGCTTATAGCAATCAGCCCCAGCATTTT. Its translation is CASRFLVGAQAYSNQPQHF.